The entry below gives a single T cell receptor beta chain sequence along with its context. The sample belongs to a study of graft-versus-host responses after intestinal transplantation. Study-wide results and caveats: Investigators detected GvH clones in recipient marrow, with some emerging earlier in ileum or blood.

Only in-frame clones appear in the TCRdb table, and some are missing; sequencing was by immunoSEQ multiplex PCR. This table holds 6,000 to 9,000 clones, about 29% found once. Here the sequenced sample was alloreactive CD4+ T cells from a mixed lymphocyte reaction culture, taken before transplantation. Regarding subset: CFSE-low proliferating T cells sorted from roughly six-day pre-transplant mixed lymphocyte reaction (GvH or HvG direction). The TCR sequence derives from a human patient who was an organ donor for intestinal transplantation.

CDR3: CASSATGALEMTQYF. CDR3 nucleotides: TGCGCCAGCAGCGCAACAGGGGCCCTGGAAATGACCCAGTACTTC. The chain has TRBV5-1 and TRBJ2-5, with 7 nucleotides matching TRBD1. The CDR3 is 15 amino acids. The J segment lost 7 bases and the V segment lost 4 bases, leaving 13 bases of the junction unmatched. Germline V gene lookup returns CDR1 SGHRS and CDR2 YFSETQ.